These 29 T cell receptor beta chains originate from one sample sequenced in a study of cytomegalovirus exposure and HLA in healthy donors. Primers for the PCR totalled 60 Vbeta and 13 Jbeta. Using immunoSEQ multiplex PCR, the repertoire was profiled, and TCRdb retains in-frame clones only, with some absent. The profile shows 90,000 to 140,000 clones, roughly 70% of them singletons. The sequenced sample was PBMCs. The origin of the receptors is a man aged 40-49 years in good health and CMV-seronegative.

This chain connects TRBV29-1 to TRBJ2-7; TRBD1 aligns across 8 bases. Trimming removed 3 bases from V and 9 bases from J; junction bases left unmatched: 4. CDR1 is SQVTM and CDR2 is ANQGSEA in the germline V gene. CDR3 length: 11 residues. This CDR3 reads CSVENRGTQYF. The CDR3 bases are TGCAGCGTTGAGAACAGGGGGACGCAGTACTTC.

CDR3 DNA: TGTGCCAGCAGTGGACAGGGGGACTATGGCTACACCTTC. Translation gives CASSGQGDYGYTF. This sequence joins TRBV2 and TRBJ1-2; TRBD1 matches at 9 bases. V lost 4 bases, J lost 3 bases, and 0 bases stayed unmatched. Looked up from germline, CDR1 is SNHLY and CDR2 is FYNNEI. This CDR3 is built from 13 residues.

This chain uses TRBV7-9 with TRBJ2-5; 11 nucleotides line up with TRBD2. This CDR3 contains 15 residues. V lost 5 bases to trimming and J lost 1 base; unmatched junction nucleotides: 3. Germline V gene sequence: CDR1 SEHNR, CDR2 FQNEAQ (reference sequence). The chain's CDR3 is CASSRLAGSQETQYF. The CDR3 coding sequence is TGTGCCAGCAGCCGACTAGCGGGAAGCCAAGAGACCCAGTACTTC.

This chain uses TRBV28 with TRBJ1-1; 9 positions agree with TRBD1. In germline, CDR1 is MDHEN, CDR2 SYDVKM. V lost 4 bases, J lost 2 bases, and 5 bases stayed unmatched. The CDR3 sequence is 15 residues long. The CDR3 nucleotides are TGTGCCAGCAGTTCCTGGGGACAGGGAAACACTGAAGCTTTCTTT. Translating gives CASSSWGQGNTEAFF.

The CDR3 is CASSYSYRVPGGYTF. The CDR3 bases are TGTGCCAGCAGTTACTCGTACAGGGTCCCTGGTGGCTACACCTTC. The V gene is TRBV6-5, the J gene TRBJ1-2, with a possible D match to TRBD1 (6 bases). V gave up 0 bases and J gave up 7 bases, with 15 bases separating them. This CDR3 region has 15 residues. The germline gives CDR1 MNHEY, CDR2 SVGAGI.

This clone has a handful of counts. The J gene is TRBJ2-7, the V gene TRBV29-1, with D possibly being TRBD2 (5 bases). The CDR3 is 12 amino acids. V lost 2 bases and J 3 bases, leaving 8 bases between the germline ends. CDR1 and CDR2 from the germline V gene are SQVTM and ANQGSEA. CDR3 DNA: TGCAGCGTTGAATACGGGGTCTACGAGCAGTACTTC. It yields the protein CSVEYGVYEQYF.

The chain combines TRBV7-3 with TRBJ1-1, with 7 bases aligning to TRBD1. CDR1 is SGHTA and CDR2 is FQGTGA in the germline V gene. The CDR3 consists of 16 residues. Trimming cost V 1 base and J 0 bases; bases outside gene matches: 5. CDR3 bases: TGTGCCAGCAGCTTAAGGGGGACAGTCATGAACACTGAAGCTTTCTTT. Translation gives CASSLRGTVMNTEAFF.

The V call is TRBV7-9, the J call TRBJ1-4; TRBD1 agrees at 8 bases. CDR1 and CDR2 (germline): SEHNR, FQNEAQ (reference sequence). With V trimmed by 5 bases and J by 5 bases, 7 bases remained unmatched. This CDR3 region has 15 residues. In DNA form, the CDR3 reads TGTGCCAGCAGCCGCCGGACAGGGAGCAATGAAAAACTGTTTTTT. Amino acids: CASSRRTGSNEKLFF. Filled out from reference TRBV7-9 and TRBJ1-4, the complete variable domain reads DTGVSQNPRHKITKRGQNVTFRCDPISEHNRLYWYRQTLGQGPEFLTYFQNEAQLEKSRLLSDRFSAERPKGSFSTLEIQRTEQGDSAMYLCASSRRTGSNEKLFFGSGTQLSVL.

This clone has just one count. The rearrangement links TRBV7-8 to TRBJ1-5; 7 bases are a match to TRBD1. Trimming at V came to 4 bases and at J to 9 bases, leaving 9 bases not matched to a gene. CDR3 length: 14 amino acids. Germline V gene data show CDR1 as SGHVS and CDR2 as FQNEAQ. The CDR3 nucleotides read TGTGCCAGCAGCTCCCCAGGGGGGTATGGGCCCCAGCATTTT. Residues: CASSSPGGYGPQHF.

This clone was seen more than once but under ten times. The CDR3 region is CASSWEGVLGETQYF. The CDR3 nucleotides are TGTGCCAGCAGCTGGGAAGGGGTATTGGGAGAGACCCAGTACTTC. V gene TRBV7-3 combines with J gene TRBJ2-5; maybe TRBD1 (5 bases). V was clipped by 4 bases and J by 4 bases, with 16 bases between them. CDR1 is SGHTA, CDR2 FQGTGA, per germline. The length of the CDR3 is 15 residues.

The V call is TRBV28, the J call TRBJ2-7; D perhaps matches TRBD2 (6 bases). V lost 2 bases to trimming and J lost 3 bases, with 14 bases between them. CDR1 is MDHEN, CDR2 SYDVKM, per germline. CDR3 length: 15 amino acids. CDR3 DNA: TGTGCCAGCAGTTTAGGGGGAGGCGGAGGCTACGAGCAGTACTTC. Amino acid sequence: CASSLGGGGGYEQYF.

The J gene is TRBJ1-5, the V gene TRBV7-9; D uncertain. The length of the CDR3 is 14 residues. Trimming shortened V by 5 bases and J by 4 bases, and 12 bases separated the two germline ends. Germline-derived CDR1 and CDR2 are SEHNR and FQNEAQ (reference sequence). The CDR3 loop reads CASSRTGSNQPQHF. CDR3 coding DNA: TGTGCCAGCAGCCGAACGGGATCTAATCAGCCCCAGCATTTT.

The chain's CDR3 is CASSLSPPVEGTSNGYTF. CDR3 DNA: TGTGCCAGCAGTTTATCCCCGCCGGTTGAGGGGACAAGTAATGGCTACACCTTC. The chain combines TRBV27 with TRBJ1-2; a possible D gene is TRBD1 (6 bases). The V end was cut by 0 bases, the J end by 6 bases, with 23 bases between. The CDR3 runs to 18 residues. Germline V lookup: CDR1 MNHEY, CDR2 SMNVEV (reference sequence).

The V call is TRBV2, the J call TRBJ2-4; 8 bases agree with TRBD2. Losses at the gene ends were 10 bases for V and 2 bases for J; bases not matched to a gene: 13. Germline CDR1 and CDR2: SNHLY and FYNNEI. CDR3 size: 16 residues. This CDR3 is CATTKGSGGPKNIQYF. The DNA of the CDR3 is TGTGCCACCACAAAGGGGAGCGGGGGACCCAAAAACATTCAGTACTTC.

The rearrangement joins TRBV25-1 to TRBJ2-7; no clear D gene. In germline, CDR1 is MGHDK, CDR2 SYGVNS. The CDR3 extends over 14 amino acids. V lost 3 bases and J lost 0, with 9 bases in between. The CDR3 DNA sequence: TGTGCCAGCAGTGACCCCCGGAGCTCCTACGAGCAGTACTTC. It yields the protein CASSDPRSSYEQYF.

This clone was counted between two and nine times. The V call is TRBV6-5, the J call TRBJ2-7; D possibly corresponds to TRBD1 (5 bases). Between the trimmed V and J ends, which lost 0 bases and 3 bases, there was a span of 12 bases. CDR1 MNHEY and CDR2 SVGAGI come from the germline V gene. The CDR3 is 15 amino acids. CDR3: CASSYSAGPLYEQYF. For the CDR3, the DNA is TGTGCCAGCAGTTACTCGGCAGGGCCACTCTACGAGCAGTACTTC.

The chain recombines TRBV6-1 with TRBJ2-7, with 10 bases fitting TRBD2. Germline assignment: CDR1 MNHNS and CDR2 SASEGT. The CDR3 is 13 residues long. V trimming: 10 bases; J trimming: 3 bases; junction bases outside the gene matches: 6. The CDR3 sequence: CAIRWTSGYEQYF. In nucleotides, the CDR3 is TGTGCCATCAGGTGGACTAGCGGCTACGAGCAGTACTTC.

This clone was seen just once. The chain couples TRBV10-1 to TRBJ2-2; D unclear. The CDR3 has 13 amino acids. Trimming removed 2 bases from V and 3 bases from J, with 4 bases in between. The germline V gene has CDR1 WNHNN and CDR2 SYGVQD (reference sequence). CDR3 residues: CASSERDTGELFF. CDR3 in DNA: TGCGCCAGCAGTGAGCGGGACACCGGGGAGCTGTTTTTT.

V is TRBV4-2 and J is TRBJ1-1; D is perhaps TRBD1 (6 bases). V lost 4 bases, J lost 1 base, and 13 bases lay in between. CDR3 length equals 15 residues. From germline, CDR1 is LGHNA and CDR2 YNFKEQ. The CDR3 reads CASSLETGRNTEAFF. The CDR3 DNA is TGTGCCAGCAGCCTCGAGACAGGCAGGAACACTGAAGCTTTCTTT.

The chain links TRBV6-6 to TRBJ1-4, with D perhaps matching TRBD1 (5 bases). The CDR3 has 14 residues. The V end was cut by 6 bases, the J end by 9 bases, with 17 bases between. Germline V lookup: CDR1 MNHNY, CDR2 SVGAGI (reference sequence). The CDR3 loop reads CASSLAGDGQKLFF. CDR3 nucleotide sequence: TGTGCCAGCAGCCTCGCGGGGGATGGGCAAAAACTGTTTTTT.

The chain recombines TRBV7-8 with TRBJ2-5, with D perhaps TRBD1 (6 bases). CDR1 and CDR2 (germline): SGHVS, FQNEAQ. This CDR3 contains 13 residues. Deletions cut 4 bases from V and 5 bases from J, with 11 bases between. The DNA of the CDR3 is TGTGCCAGCAGCTCCGGGACACAGGAGACCCAGTACTTC. It translates to CASSSGTQETQYF.

The chain joins TRBV28 to TRBJ2-7, with TRBD1 matching over 7 bases. With V trimmed by 4 bases and J by 2 bases, 5 bases remained unmatched. The V gene's germline CDR1 is MDHEN and CDR2 SYDVKM. There are 14 residues in the CDR3. CDR3 residues: CASSSRDSTYEQYF. The DNA for the CDR3 is TGTGCCAGCAGTTCCCGGGACAGTACCTACGAGCAGTACTTC. The full variable domain, completed using reference TRBV28 and TRBJ2-7, is DVKVTQSSRYLVKRTGEKVFLECVQDMDHENMFWYRQDPGLGLRLIYFSYDVKMKEKGDIPEGYSVSREKKERFSLILESASTNQTSMYLCASSSRDSTYEQYFGPGTRLTVT.

This sequence joins TRBV29-1 and TRBJ1-2, with a possible D match to TRBD1 (6 bases). The germline V gene encodes CDR1 SQVTM and CDR2 ANQGSEA. V lost 0 bases, J lost 6 bases, and 14 bases lay in between. There are 14 residues in the CDR3. This CDR3 is CSVEERQGINGYTF. The CDR3 DNA sequence: TGCAGCGTTGAAGAAAGGCAGGGGATTAATGGCTACACCTTC.

The V gene is TRBV5-1, the J gene TRBJ2-7, with D maybe TRBD1 (6 bases). CDR1 SGHRS and CDR2 YFSETQ come from the germline V gene. This CDR3 is 17 amino acids long. V gave up 4 bases and J gave up 3 bases, with 23 bases separating them. As DNA, the CDR3 is TGCGCCAGCAGCCCCCCCCCACAGGGAAAATTTGACTACGAGCAGTACTTC. Translated: CASSPPPQGKFDYEQYF.

A few counts support this clone. V is TRBV29-1 and J is TRBJ1-3, with 8 bases matching TRBD1. This CDR3 has 15 amino acids. CDR1 is SQVTM, CDR2 ANQGSEA, per germline. The J segment lost 0 bases and the V segment lost 6 bases, leaving 7 bases of the junction unmatched. CDR3 loop: CSVNPTGGSGNTIYF. DNA for the CDR3: TGCAGCGTCAACCCTACAGGGGGCTCTGGAAACACCATATATTTT.

The V and J genes are TRBV10-2 and TRBJ1-5, with D unclear. Trimming left V 7 bases short and J 1 base short, with 8 bases between. The CDR3 is 13 residues long. In germline, CDR1 is WSHSY, CDR2 SAAADI. CDR3 in DNA: TGCGCCAGCACCCACGGGAGCAATCAGCCCCAGCATTTT. Protein sequence: CASTHGSNQPQHF.

The chain couples TRBV10-3 to TRBJ2-2, with 10 bases matching TRBD2. The germline V gene has CDR1 ENHRY and CDR2 SYGVKD. V was clipped by 5 bases and J by 1 base; unmatched bases: 7. The CDR3 contains 17 residues. CDR3 coding DNA: TGTGCCATCAGTCCTAGCGGGAGAAGTGGGAACACCGGGGAGCTGTTTTTT. It encodes CAISPSGRSGNTGELFF.

The rearrangement uses TRBV4-3 and TRBJ1-6; TRBD1 is a possible D gene (5 bases). The ends were cut back, 0 bases at V and 8 bases at J, with 14 bases in the middle. CDR1 is LGHNA and CDR2 is YSLEER in the germline V gene. The CDR3 covers 16 residues. The CDR3 DNA reads TGCGCCAGCAGCCAAGATCGGGCAGGGAGGGATTCACCCCTCCACTTT. It is translated as CASSQDRAGRDSPLHF.

This sequence joins TRBV6-5 and TRBJ2-2; D perhaps matches TRBD2 (5 bases). CDR1 MNHEY and CDR2 SVGAGI come from the germline V gene. Trimming stripped 2 bases from V and 1 base from J, with 8 bases between. CDR3 length equals 15 residues. The CDR3 bases are TGTGCCAGCAGTTACCCGGGAAGGAACACCGGGGAGCTGTTTTTT. This encodes CASSYPGRNTGELFF.